A single sample is the source of the 17 T cell receptor beta chains below, sequenced in a study of T cell responses to AZD1222 COVID-19 vaccine. Clones were read by immunoSEQ multiplex PCR, and TCRdb kept only the in-frame ones, dropping some. The sample holds some 150,000 clones, more than 75% seen once. The material sequenced was peripheral blood, taken on day 0 of AZD1222 vaccination. All receptors come from an adult in good health.

The CDR3 DNA follows: TGTGCCAGTACGGTGGCCTCAACGTCGGAAAAACTGTTTTTT. Translating gives CASTVASTSEKLFF. This chain links TRBV19 with TRBJ1-4; D unresolved. The CDR3 consists of 14 residues. Germline V CDR1 and CDR2: LNHDA, SQIVND (reference sequence). V lost 7 bases and J lost 8, with 17 bases in between.

V is TRBV30 and J is TRBJ2-7; weak D call: TRBD1 (6 bases). Germline-derived CDR1 and CDR2 are GTSNPN and SVGIG (reference sequence). V lost 2 bases, J lost 3 bases, and 17 bases lay in between. The CDR3 length is 15 residues. The DNA of the CDR3 is TGTGCCTGGAGTCCACCCCGGGACACGCTCTACGAGCAGTACTTC. Encoded protein: CAWSPPRDTLYEQYF.

This clone was counted once. J is TRBJ2-1 and V is TRBV20-1, with 8 bases fitting TRBD2. In germline, CDR1 is DFQATT, CDR2 SNEGSKA (reference sequence). Trimming removed 3 bases from V and 7 bases from J; junction bases left unmatched: 11. The CDR3 loop spans 15 amino acids. The CDR3 region has the DNA TGCAGTGCTAGTTATCCCCAGCGGGAGAGGAATGAGCAGTTCTTC. Translation gives CSASYPQRERNEQFF.

J is TRBJ2-2 and V is TRBV4-2, with 14 bases fitting TRBD2. Germline V gene data show CDR1 as LGHNA and CDR2 as YNFKEQ. The V gene end was trimmed by 1 base and the J gene end by 1 base; junction bases not matched to a gene: 11. This CDR3 comprises 21 residues. CDR3 in DNA: TGTGCCAGCAGCCAAGCCGAAGAACTTGGGACTAGCGGGAGGAACACCGGGGAGCTGTTTTTT. Protein product: CASSQAEELGTSGRNTGELFF.

The gene calls are TRBV28 and TRBJ2-7; TRBD2 agrees at 8 bases. Germline V gives CDR1 MDHEN, CDR2 SYDVKM. V dropped 6 bases and J dropped 1; count of bases not matched to a gene: 11. The CDR3 has 16 residues. Written as DNA, the CDR3 is TGTGCCAGCAGCCCGATTGGACTAGCCGGATCCTACGAGCAGTACTTC. Its protein product is CASSPIGLAGSYEQYF.

V is TRBV28 and J is TRBJ2-1; 9 positions match TRBD2. Trimming removed 5 bases from V and 6 bases from J; junction bases left unmatched: 11. CDR3 length: 16 residues. Germline loops: CDR1 MDHEN, CDR2 SYDVKM. CDR3 loop: CASSPLEREVTNEQFF. The CDR3 nucleotides read TGTGCCAGCAGTCCCTTAGAGCGGGAGGTAACCAATGAGCAGTTCTTC. Full variable domain (outside the CDR3, taken from reference TRBV28 and TRBJ2-1): DVKVTQSSRYLVKRTGEKVFLECVQDMDHENMFWYRQDPGLGLRLIYFSYDVKMKEKGDIPEGYSVSREKKERFSLILESASTNQTSMYLCASSPLEREVTNEQFFGPGTRLTVL.

This chain joins TRBV28 and TRBJ1-3, with a tentative D call TRBD1 (5 bases). This CDR3 contains 15 residues. The ends were cut back, 3 bases at V and 2 bases at J, with 11 bases in the middle. Germline values: CDR1 MDHEN, CDR2 SYDVKM. CDR3 residues: CASSFRGKTGNTIYF. In DNA, the CDR3 is TGTGCCAGCAGTTTTCGGGGGAAGACTGGAAACACCATATATTTT.

The chain combines TRBV19 with TRBJ1-1; TRBD1 is a possible D gene (5 bases). Per the germline V gene, CDR1 is LNHDA and CDR2 is SQIVND (reference sequence). This CDR3 comprises 16 residues. The ends were cut back, 1 base at V and 5 bases at J, with 17 bases in the middle. The CDR3: CASSIGAPVRGTEAFF. The CDR3 DNA follows: TGTGCCAGTAGTATAGGAGCGCCAGTTCGGGGGACTGAAGCTTTCTTT. Full variable domain (rest looked up from reference TRBV19 and TRBJ1-1): DGGITQSPKYLFRKEGQNVTLSCEQNLNHDAMYWYRQDPGQGLRLIYYSQIVNDFQKGDIAEGYSVSREKKESFPLTVTSAQKNPTAFYLCASSIGAPVRGTEAFFGQGTRLTVV.

This chain connects TRBV6-5 to TRBJ1-3; D gene uncertain. This CDR3 is 13 amino acids long. The V gene lost 1 base and the J gene lost 4 bases, with 5 bases spanning the gap. Germline V gives CDR1 MNHEY, CDR2 SVGAGI. The CDR3 reads CASSYLGGNTIYF. CDR3 in DNA: TGTGCCAGCAGTTACTTGGGAGGAAACACCATATATTTT.

The chain joins TRBV12-3 or TRBV12-4 to TRBJ2-5; the D gene is possibly TRBD1 (5 bases). V shed 3 bases and J shed 6 bases, with 11 bases lying between them. The CDR3 has 13 residues. CDR3 amino acids: CASSLAGWQTQYF. The DNA of the CDR3 is TGTGCCAGCAGTTTGGCAGGGTGGCAGACCCAGTACTTC.

The chain combines TRBV4-3 with TRBJ2-2, with TRBD2 matching 15 bases. Looked up from germline, CDR1 is LGHNA and CDR2 is YSLEER. Losses at the gene ends were 0 bases for V and 6 bases for J; bases not matched to a gene: 8. The length of the CDR3 is 19 residues. The CDR3 spells CASSQDRGTSGRIAGELFF. In DNA form, the CDR3 reads TGCGCCAGCAGCCAAGATCGGGGGACTAGCGGGAGGATTGCCGGGGAGCTGTTTTTT.

V and J are TRBV11-2 and TRBJ2-5; TRBD1 matches 7 bases. Per germline, CDR1 SGHAT and CDR2 FQNNGV. Trimming at V came to 5 bases and at J to 1 base, leaving 4 bases not matched to a gene. This CDR3 comprises 14 residues. This CDR3 is CASSRGTVQETQYF. In DNA, the CDR3 is TGTGCCAGCAGCCGAGGGACAGTCCAAGAGACCCAGTACTTC.

CDR3 in DNA: TGTGCCAGCAGTGACTCGGACAGCACAGATACGCAGTATTTT. This gives the protein CASSDSDSTDTQYF. This chain links TRBV6-4 with TRBJ2-3; D unresolved. The CDR3 totals 14 residues. The V gene's germline CDR1 is MRHNA and CDR2 SNTAGT. V was trimmed by 0 bases and J by 0 bases, leaving 4 bases between them.

The chain carries TRBV7-2 and TRBJ2-1; 7 nucleotides match TRBD2. The CDR3 extends over 18 amino acids. V dropped 1 base and J dropped 8; count of bases not matched to a gene: 17. Germline CDR1 reads SGHTA; CDR2 reads FQGNSA. The CDR3 protein is CASSLGVLGGSRGHEQFF. CDR3 nucleotide sequence: TGTGCCAGCAGCTTAGGAGTGCTTGGCGGGAGTCGTGGCCATGAGCAGTTCTTC.

V usage is TRBV9 and J usage is TRBJ2-7; 7 positions agree with TRBD2. V lost 4 bases to trimming and J lost 0 bases; unmatched junction nucleotides: 13. There are 17 residues in the CDR3. Germline lookup yields CDR1 SGDLS and CDR2 YYNGEE. CDR3 bases: TGTGCCAGCAGCCGCGGTTCTAGCGGTCCGAGCTCCTACGAGCAGTACTTC. Its translation is CASSRGSSGPSSYEQYF. Using reference TRBV9 and TRBJ2-7 for the parts outside the CDR3, the full variable domain is DSGVTQTPKHLITATGQRVTLRCSPRSGDLSVYWYQQSLDQGLQFLIQYYNGEERAKGNILERFSAQQFPDLHSELNLSSLELGDSALYFCASSRGSSGPSSYEQYFGPGTRLTVT.

This chain connects TRBV29-1 to TRBJ2-7; 9 bases line up with TRBD2. Germline CDR1 reads SQVTM; CDR2 reads ANQGSEA. V was pared by 4 bases and J by 3 bases, with 1 base of the junction left unmatched. The CDR3 runs 12 residues. The CDR3 loop is CSVASGVYEQYF. The CDR3, as DNA: TGCAGCGTTGCTAGCGGGGTCTACGAGCAGTACTTC.

The V call is TRBV28, the J call TRBJ1-2; no firm D call. The V end lost 6 bases, the J end lost 5 bases, and 7 bases lay between the germline ends. CDR3 length: 11 amino acids. The germline V gene encodes CDR1 MDHEN and CDR2 SYDVKM. CDR3 amino acids: CASRVGYGYTF. In DNA form, the CDR3 reads TGTGCCAGCAGAGTTGGGTATGGCTACACCTTC.